This is a list of T cell receptor beta chains from one sample in a study of T cell changes during pregnancy in multiple sclerosis. Method: immunoSEQ multiplex PCR; TCRdb's copy keeps in-frame clones and lacks some. The sample lists 46,000 or so clones; roughly 90% were seen once. Here the sequenced sample was peripheral blood, taken in the second trimester of pregnancy. Receptors were obtained from a female donor in good health, enrolled as a control in a pregnancy study. The CDR3 runs from the conserved cysteine through the conserved F or W. D genes are given only for firm matches. Not every row has a clone size; where given, it reads once, few, many or a size class.

.	TRBJ2-7	13	TRBD1	TRBV5-5	TGTGCCTCGAGGGGACAGGGACTCTACGAGCAGTACTTC	CASRGQGLYEQYF
.	TRBJ2-3	15	TRBD2	TRBV30	TGTGCCTGGAGTCCCCTAGCGGGTACTACAGATACGCAGTATTTT	CAWSPLAGTTDTQYF
once	TRBJ2-5	14	TRBD1	TRBV19	TGTGCCAGTACCGATACGCGCAGGGGGGAGACCCAGTACTTC	CASTDTRRGETQYF
.	TRBJ1-5	12	.	TRBV19	TGTGCCAGTAGTACCGGTGGTCAGCCCCAGCATTTT	CASSTGGQPQHF
.	TRBJ2-7	14	TRBD1	TRBV5-5	TGTGCCAGCAGCTCGTCGACAGGGATCTACGAGCAGTACTTC	CASSSSTGIYEQYF
.	TRBJ2-1	18	TRBD2	TRBV4-1	TGCGCCAGCAGCCAAGATCTCACTAGCGGGACGAGGGGCAATGAGCAGTTCTTC	CASSQDLTSGTRGNEQFF
.	TRBJ1-3	15	TRBD1	TRBV5-1	TGCGCCAGCAGCTTGGAGGGGGCGTATGGAAACACCATATATTTT	CASSLEGAYGNTIYF
.	TRBJ2-7	15	TRBD2	TRBV7-2	TGTGCCAGCAGCTTAGGGGGGGGTACGACGCGCGAGCAGTACTTC	CASSLGGGTTREQYF
.	TRBJ1-2	13	TRBD1	TRBV7-9	TGTGCCAGCAGCTTACAGGGGGCGGGCGGCTACACCTTC	CASSLQGAGGYTF
.	TRBJ1-5	13	.	TRBV7-9	TGTGCCAGCAGCCAAGACAGTAATCAGCCCCAGCATTTT	CASSQDSNQPQHF
.	TRBJ1-6	16	.	TRBV30	TGTGCCTGGAGTGCGACTAGCGCTAACTATAATTCACCCCTCCACTTT	CAWSATSANYNSPLHF
.	TRBJ2-5	14	TRBD1	TRBV29-1	TGCAGCGTCGTCCGGGACAGGGGGGGAGAGACCCAGTACTTC	CSVVRDRGGETQYF
.	TRBJ1-1	16	.	TRBV13	TGTGCCAGCAGCTACCCTTTGGGGGGGTTGCACACTGAAGCTTTCTTT	CASSYPLGGLHTEAFF